Shown below are 10 T cell receptor beta chains from a single sample sequenced in a study of blood T cell repertoires in COVID-19. TCRdb's copy holds only in-frame clones and misses some; the assay was immunoSEQ multiplex PCR. The sample lists roughly 210,000 clones, 88% occurring once. Sequencing input: peripheral blood. Receptor source: a man in his sixties or seventies with acute or convalescent COVID-19.

The rearrangement uses TRBV7-2 and TRBJ1-5; D ambiguous. Germline V gene data show CDR1 as SGHTA and CDR2 as FQGNSA. This CDR3 contains 15 residues. The germline V and J ends were trimmed by 0 bases and 3 bases, with 9 bases remaining between them. The CDR3, as DNA: TGTGCCAGCAGCTTAGCGCGGCAGCTCAATCAGCCCCAGCATTTT. Amino acid sequence: CASSLARQLNQPQHF. The full variable domain, completed using reference TRBV7-2 and TRBJ1-5, is GAGVSQSPSNKVTEKGKDVELRCDPISGHTALYWYRQSLGQGLEFLIYFQGNSAPDKSGLPSDRFSAERTGGSVSTLTIQRTQQEDSAVYLCASSLARQLNQPQHFGDGTRLSIL.

This sequence joins TRBV7-9 and TRBJ1-1, with D unresolved. V was trimmed by 2 bases and J by 3 bases, leaving 7 bases between them. The CDR3 is made up of 13 amino acids. CDR1 and CDR2 (germline): SEHNR, FQNEAQ (reference sequence). CDR3 DNA sequence: TGTGCCAGCAGCTTACTCGGGGACACTGAAGCTTTCTTT. It encodes CASSLLGDTEAFF.

This chain connects TRBV18 to TRBJ2-1, with D maybe TRBD1 (6 bases). Looked up from germline, CDR1 is KGHSH and CDR2 is LQKENI. With 3 bases removed from V and 6 bases from J, the gap between germline ends came to 18 bases. This CDR3 region has 16 residues. As DNA, the CDR3 is TGTGCCAGCTCACCCGATCGTAGAGTAGGGGGCAATGAGCAGTTCTTC. Amino acid sequence: CASSPDRRVGGNEQFF. The full variable domain, its missing parts supplied by reference TRBV18 and TRBJ2-1, is NAGVMQNPRHLVRRRGQEARLRCSPMKGHSHVYWYRQLPEEGLKFMVYLQKENIIDESGMPKERFSAEFPKEGPSILRIQQVVRGDSAAYFCASSPDRRVGGNEQFFGPGTRLTVL.

This rearrangement joins TRBV19 to TRBJ2-2; 9 bases map to TRBD1. The ends lost 6 bases at V and 2 bases at J; junction bases unmatched: 4. Germline V gives CDR1 LNHDA, CDR2 SQIVND (reference sequence). The CDR3 length is 15 residues. CDR3 sequence: CASRPTGGNTGELFF. As DNA, the CDR3 is TGTGCCAGTAGACCGACAGGGGGAAACACCGGGGAGCTGTTTTTT.

This clone came up once. The rearrangement links TRBV29-1 to TRBJ1-1; D might be TRBD1 (6 bases). This CDR3 comprises 12 residues. The V end lost 7 bases, the J end lost 1 base, and 10 bases lay between the germline ends. The V gene's germline CDR1 is SQVTM and CDR2 ANQGSEA. The CDR3 reads CSAGQSNTEAFF. In nucleotides, the CDR3 is TGCAGCGCAGGACAGTCGAACACTGAAGCTTTCTTT. The variable domain in full, completed from reference TRBV29-1 and TRBJ1-1, reads SAVISQKPSRDICQRGTSLTIQCQVDSQVTMMFWYRQQPGQSLTLIATANQGSEATYESGFVIDKFPISRPNLTFSTLTVSNMSPEDSSIYLCSAGQSNTEAFFGQGTRLTVV.

The genes are TRBV9 and TRBJ1-1; D is uncertain. V dropped 0 bases and J dropped 6 bases, with 15 bases sitting between them. Germline lookup yields CDR1 SGDLS and CDR2 YYNGEE. The CDR3 has 15 amino acids. The chain's CDR3 is CASSVGEGGSPEAFF. CDR3 coding DNA: TGTGCCAGCAGCGTAGGGGAGGGTGGAAGCCCTGAAGCTTTCTTT.

The chain carries TRBV27 and TRBJ2-2; 7 nucleotides match TRBD2. The CDR3 length is 14 residues. V trimming: 4 bases; J trimming: 2 bases; junction bases outside the gene matches: 1. The germline V gene encodes CDR1 MNHEY and CDR2 SMNVEV (reference sequence). CDR3 residues: CASSWGGNTGELFF. The CDR3, as DNA: TGTGCCAGCAGTTGGGGGGGTAACACCGGGGAGCTGTTTTTT.

The chain links TRBV18 to TRBJ1-3; D is possibly TRBD1 (6 bases). The germline CDR1 and CDR2 sequences are KGHSH and LQKENI. This CDR3 is built from 15 residues. Trimming took 6 bases from V and 4 from J, leaving 16 bases between them. The CDR3 DNA reads TGTGCCAGCTCTAAGGTCCAGGGGAACGGAAACACCATATATTTT. It yields the protein CASSKVQGNGNTIYF.

The chain combines TRBV5-1 with TRBJ2-7; D might be TRBD1 (6 bases). From germline, CDR1 is SGHRS and CDR2 YFSETQ. Trimming removed 1 base from V and 1 base from J, with 18 bases in between. This CDR3 is 17 amino acids long. The CDR3 sequence: CASSLSLDSRRSYEQYF. CDR3 bases: TGCGCCAGCAGCTTGTCATTGGACAGTAGGCGTTCCTACGAGCAGTACTTC.

The V call is TRBV5-1, the J call TRBJ2-7, with 9 bases identical to TRBD2. Trimming at V came to 1 base and at J to 0 bases, leaving 5 bases not matched to a gene. The CDR3 loop spans 16 amino acids. Germline CDR1 is SGHRS and CDR2 is YFSETQ. The DNA of the CDR3 is TGCGCCAGCAGCTTGCGCGCGGGAGGGGGCTCCTACGAGCAGTACTTC. Translation: CASSLRAGGGSYEQYF.